This paragraph reports one T cell receptor beta chain. This specimen belongs to a study of blood T cell repertoires in COVID-19. Background on the study: Samples representing acute and convalescent COVID-19 were sourced from the United States, Italy and Spain. T cells, B-cell-depleted T cells, or PBMCs supplied cDNA or gDNA.

V was trimmed by 0 bases and J by 1 base, leaving 12 bases between them. The CDR3 sequence is 16 residues long. Germline CDR1 LGHNA, CDR2 YNFKEQ. Study processing details: Estimated nucleated cell counts came from reference gene primer amplification. Sequenced by immunoSEQ multiplex PCR; TCRdb stores in-frame clones only, minus some. Clone size and the V and J calls come from that table; the DNA yielded D and trimming. The table has some 200,000 clones, approximately 79% seen once. The source is a man aged 25-40 years with active or convalescent COVID-19. Sequences were obtained from peripheral blood. V gene TRBV4-2 combines with J gene TRBJ1-2; the D is unclear. The CDR3 here is CASSQEAPIVNYGYTF. CDR3 DNA sequence: TGTGCCAGCAGCCAAGAAGCCCCTATTGTTAACTATGGCTACACCTTC.